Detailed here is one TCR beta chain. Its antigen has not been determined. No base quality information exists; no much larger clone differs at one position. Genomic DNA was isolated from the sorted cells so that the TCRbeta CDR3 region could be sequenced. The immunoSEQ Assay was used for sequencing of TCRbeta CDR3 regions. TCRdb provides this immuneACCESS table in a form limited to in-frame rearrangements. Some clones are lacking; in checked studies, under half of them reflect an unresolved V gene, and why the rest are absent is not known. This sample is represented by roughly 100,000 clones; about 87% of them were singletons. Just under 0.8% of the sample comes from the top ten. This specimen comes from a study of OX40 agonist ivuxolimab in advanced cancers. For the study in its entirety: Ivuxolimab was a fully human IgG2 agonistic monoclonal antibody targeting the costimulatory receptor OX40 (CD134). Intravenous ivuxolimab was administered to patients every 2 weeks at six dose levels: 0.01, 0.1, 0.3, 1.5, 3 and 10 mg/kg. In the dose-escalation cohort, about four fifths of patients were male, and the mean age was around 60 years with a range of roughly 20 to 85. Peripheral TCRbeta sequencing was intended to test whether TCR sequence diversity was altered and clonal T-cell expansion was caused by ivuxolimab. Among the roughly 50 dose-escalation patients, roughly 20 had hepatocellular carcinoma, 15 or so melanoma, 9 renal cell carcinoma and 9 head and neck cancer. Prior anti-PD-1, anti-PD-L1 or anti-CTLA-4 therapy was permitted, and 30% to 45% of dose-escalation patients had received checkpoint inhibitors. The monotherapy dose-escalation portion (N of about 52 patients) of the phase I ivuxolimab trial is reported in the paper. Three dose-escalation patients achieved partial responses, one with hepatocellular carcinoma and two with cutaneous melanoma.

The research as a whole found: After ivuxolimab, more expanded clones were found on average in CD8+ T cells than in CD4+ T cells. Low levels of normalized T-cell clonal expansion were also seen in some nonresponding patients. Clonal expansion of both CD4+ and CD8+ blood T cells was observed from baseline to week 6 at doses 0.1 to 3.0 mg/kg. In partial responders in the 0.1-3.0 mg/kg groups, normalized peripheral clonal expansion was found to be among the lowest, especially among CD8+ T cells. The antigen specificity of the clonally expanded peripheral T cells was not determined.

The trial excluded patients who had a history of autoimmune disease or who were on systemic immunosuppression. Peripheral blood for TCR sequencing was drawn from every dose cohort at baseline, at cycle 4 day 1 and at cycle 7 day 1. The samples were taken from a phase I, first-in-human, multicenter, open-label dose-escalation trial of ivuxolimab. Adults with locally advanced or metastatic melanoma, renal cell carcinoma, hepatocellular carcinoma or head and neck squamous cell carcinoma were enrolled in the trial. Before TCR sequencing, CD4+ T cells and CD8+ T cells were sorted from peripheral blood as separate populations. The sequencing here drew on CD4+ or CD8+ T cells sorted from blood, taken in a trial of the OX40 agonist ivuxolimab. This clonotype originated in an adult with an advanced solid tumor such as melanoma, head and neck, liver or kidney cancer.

The CDR3 loop reads CASSWGAHGYTF. In nucleotide form, the sequence is TGTGCCAGCAGCTGGGGGGCACACGGCTACACCTTC. The rearrangement combines TRBV7-2 with TRBJ1-2, and possibly TRBD1, on 6 matching bases. The cysteine opens and the phenylalanine closes a CDR3 of 12 amino acids. The retained sequence is limited to the CDR3, 36 bases, with the frame set at the first base. V is pared back by 4 bases and J by 8 bases, with 11 bases lying between the germline termini. The germline V gene sets CDR1 to SGHTA and CDR2 to FQGNSA.